Here is one T cell receptor (beta chain) with its context. Its matching antigen is unknown. This record comes from a study of shared clonotypes between healthy human individuals. Trimming pared 10 bases from V and 6 bases from J, leaving 11 bases between. Germline V gene data show CDR1 as SNHLY and CDR2 as FYNNEI. This CDR3 is 11 amino acids long. Assay: immunoSEQ multiplex PCR; the TCRdb copy retains only in-frame clones and omits some. This table has 2 million to 2.5 million clones, roughly 92% appearing once. Study-level findings and limits: Sequencing depth was a factor that was expected to affect clonotype sharing among donors. Larger richness was generally estimated for naive than memory subsets. When compared with the clonotypes that were shared by all four sorted-subset donors, the non-shared clonotypes turned out to have lower generation probabilities.

The chain links TRBV2 to TRBJ2-3; D remains unclear. This TCR came from a young man in good health. Some clones in this sample may be carry-over from other donors' samples. Source material: naive CD4+ T cells from PBMCs. The subset was: CD45RA+ positively selected. CDR3 sequence (DNA): TGTGCCACCCGACGCAGGGATACGCAGTATTTT. Its protein is CATRRRDTQYF.